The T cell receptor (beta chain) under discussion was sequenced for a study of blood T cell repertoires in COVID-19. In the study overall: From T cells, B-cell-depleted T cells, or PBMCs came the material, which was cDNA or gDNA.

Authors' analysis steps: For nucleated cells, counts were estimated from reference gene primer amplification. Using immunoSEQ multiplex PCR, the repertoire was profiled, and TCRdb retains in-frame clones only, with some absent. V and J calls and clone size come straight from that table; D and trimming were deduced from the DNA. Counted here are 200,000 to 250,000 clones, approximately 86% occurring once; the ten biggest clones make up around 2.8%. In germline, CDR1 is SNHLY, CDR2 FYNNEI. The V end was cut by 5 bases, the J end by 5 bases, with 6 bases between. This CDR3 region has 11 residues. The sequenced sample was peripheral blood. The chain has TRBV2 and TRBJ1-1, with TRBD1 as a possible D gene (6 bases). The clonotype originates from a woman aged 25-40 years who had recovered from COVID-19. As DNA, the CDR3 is TGTGCCAGCAGTACAGGGACTGAAGCTTTCTTT. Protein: CASSTGTEAFF.